The 13 T cell receptor beta chains below all came from one sample that was sequenced in a study of T cell repertoires in cytomegalovirus infection. TCRdb re-called the reads with MiXCR, one entry per CDR3 protein. The table records a few hundred thousand distinct CDR3 sequences, roughly 13% of them present only once. The source material was PBMCs. These receptors were obtained from a human donor in good health (CMV status not recorded). Some clones in this sample may be carry-over from other donors' samples.

This clonotype was counted between two and nine times. The chain recombines TRBV24-1 with TRBJ2-1; TRBD2 is a possible D gene (6 bases). Germline V gene sequence: CDR1 KGHDR, CDR2 SFDVKD. The CDR3 is made up of 14 amino acids. The V and J ends lost 6 bases and 6 bases respectively, with 14 bases between them. The DNA for the CDR3 is TGTGCCACCAGTAAAAATGGGAGGCCCAATGAGCAGTTCTTC. It encodes CATSKNGRPNEQFF.

The chain uses TRBV2 and TRBJ2-7, with 11 bases identical to TRBD1. The CDR3 spans 16 residues. J lost 3 bases, V lost 8 bases, and 12 bases had no gene match. From germline, CDR1 is SNHLY and CDR2 FYNNEI. As DNA, the CDR3 is TGTGCCAGCCTTGTAGGAGGGACAGGGGGTAGCTACGAGCAGTACTTC. Translated, it gives CASLVGGTGGSYEQYF. Complete variable domain (other parts from reference TRBV2 and TRBJ2-7): EPEVTQTPSHQVTQMGQEVILRCVPISNHLYFYWYRQILGQKVEFLVSFYNNEISEKSEIFDDQFSVERPDGSNFTLKIRSTKLEDSAMYFCASLVGGTGGSYEQYFGPGTRLTVT.

This clonotype came up many times. The rearrangement links TRBV6-2 or TRBV6-3 to TRBJ2-2; unclear D gene. Germline V gene sequence: CDR1 MNHEY, CDR2 SVGEGT. This CDR3 has 17 residues. V dropped 2 bases and J dropped 2 bases, with 15 bases sitting between them. The CDR3 region has the DNA TGTGCCAGCAGTTACCGCGCGAGGTTGGATAACACCGGGGAGCTGTTTTTT. This gives the protein CASSYRARLDNTGELFF.

Ten or more counts support this clonotype. The CDR3 bases are TGTGCCAGCAGCTTAGAGGGACTAGCGGGGCACAATGAGCAGTTCTTC. Protein product: CASSLEGLAGHNEQFF. This rearrangement joins TRBV7-2 to TRBJ2-1; 13 positions agree with TRBD2. The ends lost 1 base at V and 5 bases at J; junction bases unmatched: 2. The germline CDR1 and CDR2 sequences are SGHTA and FQGNSA. The CDR3 loop spans 16 amino acids.

At least ten counts were recorded for this clonotype. The gene calls are TRBV7-8 and TRBJ2-7, with D possibly being TRBD2 (6 bases). CDR1 and CDR2 from the germline V gene are SGHVS and FQNEAQ. The CDR3 has 14 amino acids. The V end was cut by 4 bases, the J end by 0 bases, with 10 bases between. As DNA, the CDR3 is TGTGCCAGCAGCTCGACCGGGGGCTCCTACGAGCAGTACTTC. It codes for CASSSTGGSYEQYF.

This clonotype showed up many times. The gene calls are TRBV6-1 and TRBJ2-6; no clear D. Germline CDR1 MNHNS, CDR2 SASEGT. The CDR3 spans 14 residues. Trimming cost V 2 bases and J 1 base, with 3 bases left between them. The CDR3 nucleotides read TGTGCCAGCAGTGAAATATCTGGGGCCAACGTCCTGACTTTC. This gives the protein CASSEISGANVLTF.

This sequence joins TRBV7-3 and TRBJ2-7; D may be TRBD1 (6 bases). CDR1 is SGHTA and CDR2 is FQGTGA in the germline V gene. The CDR3 spans 13 residues. V was trimmed by 4 bases and J by 6 bases, leaving 13 bases between them. The CDR3 spells CASSSTTGLEQYF. CDR3 DNA sequence: TGTGCCAGCAGCTCCACAACAGGGCTCGAGCAGTACTTC.

The chain is built from TRBV11-3 and TRBJ2-2, with D possibly being TRBD1 or TRBD2 (5 bases each). CDR1 and CDR2 from the germline V gene are SGHNT and YENEEA. The V end lost 4 bases, the J end lost 6 bases, and 9 bases lay between the germline ends. The CDR3 has 13 amino acids. CDR3 amino acids: CASSSGTAGELFF. The CDR3 nucleotides are TGTGCCAGCAGCTCAGGGACGGCCGGGGAGCTGTTTTTT.

This clonotype was counted between two and nine times. V and J are TRBV29-1 and TRBJ2-2; D gene unclear. The V and J ends lost 5 bases and 0 bases respectively, with 10 bases between them. This CDR3 region has 14 residues. Germline V gene sequence: CDR1 SQVTM, CDR2 ANQGSEA. In DNA, the CDR3 is TGCAGCGTTTTTGATACCGCGAACACCGGGGAGCTGTTTTTT. Protein: CSVFDTANTGELFF.

This chain joins TRBV10-3 and TRBJ1-5; D remains ambiguous. This CDR3 is built from 15 residues. Looked up from germline, CDR1 is ENHRY and CDR2 is SYGVKD. The V gene lost 0 bases and the J gene lost 10 bases, with 16 bases spanning the gap. CDR3 region: CAISESMDGRLPQHF. CDR3 DNA: TGTGCCATCAGTGAGTCGATGGACGGACGTCTCCCCCAGCATTTT.

This clonotype was counted a few times. The chain joins TRBV6-5 to TRBJ1-1, with 7 nucleotides matching TRBD1. With V trimmed by 6 bases and J by 5 bases, 6 bases remained unmatched. Germline V gene lookup returns CDR1 MNHEY and CDR2 SVGAGI. The CDR3 totals 13 residues. This CDR3 reads CASSWGQSTEAFF. Here the CDR3 DNA reads TGTGCCAGCAGCTGGGGACAGTCAACTGAAGCTTTCTTT.

This clonotype was counted at least ten times. J is TRBJ2-1 and V is TRBV6-2 or TRBV6-3; TRBD2 matches 11 bases. Germline lookup yields CDR1 MNHEY and CDR2 SVGEGT. V lost 0 bases and J lost 0; bases outside the gene matches: 10. The CDR3 is 20 residues long. CDR3 in amino acids: CASSYSDLVTSGSSYNEQFF. CDR3 DNA: TGTGCCAGCAGTTACTCCGACCTTGTCACTAGCGGGAGCTCCTACAATGAGCAGTTCTTC.

For the CDR3, the DNA is TGTGCTAGTGGCCCCCCAGGGGGCTCCTACAATGAGCAGTTCTTC. Translating it yields CASGPPGGSYNEQFF. V gene TRBV12-5 combines with J gene TRBJ2-1; 7 bases match TRBD1. CDR1 is LGHNT, CDR2 FRNRAP, per germline. There are 15 residues in the CDR3. With 6 bases clipped from V and 0 bases from J, the junction kept 5 bases outside the gene matches.